One T cell receptor beta chain is described in this entry. The specificity of this receptor is unknown. No base qualities exist here, and no much larger clone lies one base off it. These data come from a study of blood T cell repertoires in COVID-19 (dated by TCRdb to the early 2020s). Regarding the study in general: Samples covering the acute and convalescent phases of COVID-19 were provided by collaborators in the United States, Italy and Spain. The prospective study material was composed of cDNA or gDNA derived from T cells, B-cell-depleted T cells, or PBMCs. Subjects who had been exposed to COVID-19, were actively infected with it, or had recovered from it provided the deeply sampled blood TCRbeta repertoires that made up the dataset. The repertoires were released in a freely available public database meant as a resource for research on the immune response to SARS-CoV-2. Samples were obtained from the ongoing ImmuneRACE study (first 160 participants) and from 1,200 or so subjects provided by 6 global collaborators. Sample metadata almost always included a de-identified subject ID, COVID-19 status, age in years and sex. HLA class I and class II types, where available, came from metadata supplied by the sample provider rather than from assay-based typing.

The immunoSEQ Assay, a bias-controlled multiplex PCR, was used to amplify TCRbeta CDR3 regions from genomic DNA. The authors processed their data as follows. The number of nucleated cells in each sample was estimated by amplification of reference gene primers within the assay. To quantify the absolute abundance of each unique TCRbeta CDR3 rearrangement, sequence reads were collapsed and filtered. Productive Simpson clonality was computed per sample as the square root of Simpson's diversity index over productive rearrangements. The table comes from immuneACCESS by way of TCRdb, which keeps in-frame sequences with V and J called. Part of the clones is missing from these tables; in studies checked, under half for an unresolved V gene and the rest for unknown reasons. V and J calls and clone size are those listed in that table; D and trimming were worked out from the DNA. The sample table lists over 90,000 clones, roughly 80% of them with a count of one. 4.5% of the sample belongs to the ten largest clones.

Study-level results and caveats: How much clinical and demographic metadata was included differed by source and by participant, and the metadata was provided uncurated.

The collaborating institutions used their own protocols to collect whole blood in K2EDTA tubes. For TCRbeta analysis, collaborator samples were shipped as frozen whole blood, as isolated PBMCs, or as DNA extracted from either sample type. Sequencing was carried out using peripheral blood. This clonotype was sampled from a human donor in a cohort sampled during active COVID-19.

The CDR3 amino acid sequence is: CASSLGGATDTQYF. In nucleotide form, the sequence is TGTGCCAGCAGCTTAGGTGGGGCAACAGATACGCAGTATTTT. In this chain, TRBV7-2 is recombined with TRBJ2-3; a weak D assignment points to TRBD1 (5 bases agree). V was cut back by 1 base and J by 3 bases, leaving a gap of 8 bases between them. In the germline V gene, CDR1 corresponds to SGHTA and CDR2 to FQGNSA. The CDR3, cysteine through phenylalanine, is 14 amino acids long. The DNA shown is the 42-base CDR3, in frame from base 1.